A selection of T cell receptor beta chains follows, all from one sample in a study of OX40 agonist ivuxolimab in advanced cancers. The data were produced by immunoSEQ multiplex PCR, yet TCRdb's version contains in-frame clones alone and is incomplete. The table shows some 54,000 clones, with approximately 84% occurring only once. This specimen consisted of CD4+ or CD8+ T cells sorted from blood, obtained in a trial of the OX40 agonist ivuxolimab. All receptors derive from an adult with an advanced solid tumor such as melanoma, head and neck, liver or kidney cancer. Each CDR3 is given with its conserved first and last residue. D genes are given only for firm matches. Clone size appears in some rows only: once, few, many, or a class for an expanded clone.

v_call	d_call	j_call	clone_size	cdr3_nt	cdr3_aa
TRBV2	TRBD2	TRBJ2-3	NA	TGTGCCAGCAGTCCGCCGCAGGGACTAGCGGGTCGCACAGATACGCAGTATTTT	CASSPPQGLAGRTDTQYF
TRBV19	NA	TRBJ2-2	NA	TGTGCCAGTAGTATCATCGGGGGGCGGCTCACCGGGGAGCTGTTTTTT	CASSIIGGRLTGELFF
TRBV28	NA	TRBJ2-3	NA	TGTGCCAGCAGTCCATGGGACTTGAAGAAAGATACGCAGTATTTT	CASSPWDLKKDTQYF
TRBV4-1	TRBD1	TRBJ1-1	few	TGCGCCAGCAGCCAACTCCCAAGCAGGGACAGTGAAGCTTTCTTT	CASSQLPSRDSEAFF
TRBV5-1	TRBD1	TRBJ1-1	NA	TGCGCCAGCAGCTACATAACAGGGACAGGGCAAGCTTTCTTT	CASSYITGTGQAFF
TRBV6-6	NA	TRBJ1-5	NA	TGTGCCAGCAGTCCGACTGTTCAGCCCCAGCATTTT	CASSPTVQPQHF
TRBV29-1	NA	TRBJ1-3	NA	TGCAGCGCTAGATTATCTGGAAACACCATATATTTT	CSARLSGNTIYF
TRBV27	NA	TRBJ2-7	NA	TGTGCCAGCAGTCCCCCCTCCGGGACATTTGCCTACGAGCAGTACTTC	CASSPPSGTFAYEQYF
TRBV7-2	NA	TRBJ2-1	NA	TGTGCCAGCAGCTCGGGATTTTACAATGAGCAGTTCTTC	CASSSGFYNEQFF
TRBV28	TRBD1	TRBJ2-7	NA	TGTGCCAGCAGCCCACCGGGACAGGGGGACAGCGAGCAGTACTTC	CASSPPGQGDSEQYF
TRBV15	TRBD2	TRBJ2-1	NA	TGTGCCACCAGCAGAGATGAGCTAGCGGGAGGGAATGAGCAGTTCTTC	CATSRDELAGGNEQFF
TRBV5-1	TRBD1	TRBJ1-5	NA	TGCGCCAGCAGCTTCGGGACAGGGAGGGATCAGCCCCAGCATTTT	CASSFGTGRDQPQHF
TRBV6-6	NA	TRBJ2-7	few	TGTGCCAGCAGTTACCTCCCGTTGGGGACCTACGAGCAGTACTTC	CASSYLPLGTYEQYF
TRBV10-3	TRBD1	TRBJ1-1	NA	TGTGCCATCAGGCCTCGATTGATGGCCCGGGACAGGGTACCCACTGAAGCTTTCTTT	CAIRPRLMARDRVPTEAFF
TRBV18	NA	TRBJ1-5	NA	TGTGCCAGCTCACCGGGGCAGGGTGATTTCAATCAGCCCCAGCATTTT	CASSPGQGDFNQPQHF
TRBV2	TRBD2	TRBJ2-7	NA	TGTGCCAGCAGCGGGGTCGAGGTAGCGGGTCGTACCTACGAGCAGTACTTC	CASSGVEVAGRTYEQYF
TRBV28	NA	TRBJ1-5	NA	TGTGCCAGCACCGCTTTTCGAAAAACGTCGGGCAATCAGCCCCAGCATTTT	CASTAFRKTSGNQPQHF
TRBV9	NA	TRBJ2-6	NA	TGTGCCAGCAGCGTAGAAGGCTCTGGGGCCAACGTCCTGACTTTC	CASSVEGSGANVLTF
TRBV5-1	NA	TRBJ1-6	NA	TGCGCCAGCAGCTTGGAAGACAGTTCACCCCTCCACTTT	CASSLEDSSPLHF
TRBV28	NA	TRBJ1-1	NA	TGTGCCAGCAGTTCCTCTGGACAGCCCGACACTGAAGCTTTCTTT	CASSSSGQPDTEAFF
TRBV5-4	NA	TRBJ1-4	NA	TGTGCCAGCAGCTCGGCGGGTGAAAAACTGTTTTTT	CASSSAGEKLFF
TRBV30	TRBD1	TRBJ1-5	NA	TGTGCCTGGAGGGACAGGGACGACAATCAGCCCCAGCATTTT	CAWRDRDDNQPQHF
TRBV19	TRBD1	TRBJ1-5	NA	TGTGCCAGTAGTCCAACCCGGACAGGCTATCAGCCCCAGCATTTT	CASSPTRTGYQPQHF
TRBV2	NA	TRBJ1-2	NA	TGTGCCAGCAGTTCCGGGACCGTGTATGGCTACACCTTC	CASSSGTVYGYTF
TRBV7-8	TRBD1	TRBJ1-1	few	TGTGCCAGCAGCTTAAACGGCGGGACAGTGAACACTGAAGCTTTCTTT	CASSLNGGTVNTEAFF
TRBV15	NA	TRBJ2-7	NA	TGTGCCACCAGCCCATCCGGGTCCTCCTACGAGCAGTACTTC	CATSPSGSSYEQYF
TRBV7-8	NA	TRBJ1-2	NA	TGTGCCAGCAGCTTTGCACAGGGCTATGGCTACACCTTC	CASSFAQGYGYTF
TRBV5-4	NA	TRBJ1-4	NA	TGTGCCAGCAGCTTGCCAGGGAAGTCCGAAAAACTGTTTTTT	CASSLPGKSEKLFF
TRBV11-2	NA	TRBJ2-7	NA	TGTGCCAGCAGCTTAGGGTATAACGAGCAGTACTTC	CASSLGYNEQYF
TRBV5-8	NA	TRBJ2-2	NA	TGTGCCAGCAGCTTGGAGGTCAGGGGAACATCCACCGGGGAGCTGTTTTTT	CASSLEVRGTSTGELFF
TRBV7-9	NA	TRBJ1-2	few	TGTGCCAGCAGCTTTTCAGGGAGTTGGGGCTACACCTTC	CASSFSGSWGYTF
TRBV5-1	NA	TRBJ2-5	NA	TGCGCCAGCAGCTTGGAACCGACCCAAGAGACCCAGTACTTC	CASSLEPTQETQYF
TRBV19	NA	TRBJ1-4	NA	TGTGCCAGTAGTGGGGAGGATGAAAAACTGTTTTTT	CASSGEDEKLFF